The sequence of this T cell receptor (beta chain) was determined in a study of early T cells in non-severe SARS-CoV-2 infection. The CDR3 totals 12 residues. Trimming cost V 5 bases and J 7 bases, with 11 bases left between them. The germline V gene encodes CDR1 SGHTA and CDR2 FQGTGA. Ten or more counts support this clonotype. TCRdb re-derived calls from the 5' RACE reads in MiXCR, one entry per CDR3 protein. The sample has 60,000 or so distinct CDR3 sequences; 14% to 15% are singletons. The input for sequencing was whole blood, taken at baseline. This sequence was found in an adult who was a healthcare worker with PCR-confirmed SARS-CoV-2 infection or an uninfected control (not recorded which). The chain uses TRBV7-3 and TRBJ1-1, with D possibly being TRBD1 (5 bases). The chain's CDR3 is CASSPGTGEAFF. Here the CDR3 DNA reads TGTGCCAGCAGCCCGGGGACCGGTGAAGCTTTCTTT.